This T cell receptor (beta chain) was retrieved from a study of cytomegalovirus exposure and HLA in healthy donors. Study details: Per a later analysis, the roughly 680 first-cohort and under 150 validation repertoires shared one platform.

The repertoire was sequenced with immunoSEQ multiplex PCR; TCRdb's copy has only in-frame clones and lacks some. Among about 68,000 clones, about 96% were seen once, and the ten largest hold 2% to 2.5%. CDR3 length: 12 amino acids. Germline V CDR1 and CDR2: ENHRY, SYGVKD. V was trimmed by 3 bases and J by 4 bases, leaving 6 bases between them. The chain uses TRBV10-3 and TRBJ1-2; D is undetermined. The receptor's source is a man aged 18 to 30 in good health and CMV-seronegative. Sequenced input: PBMCs. CDR3 sequence: CAISEQPYGYTF. The CDR3 bases are TGTGCCATCAGTGAACAGCCCTATGGCTACACCTTC.